What follows are 20 T cell receptor beta chains derived from one specimen sequenced in a study of CD8+ T cells in alopecia areata. It was cDNA, reverse transcribed from extracted RNA, that served as the sequencing template. Libraries were prepared by immunoSEQ multiplex PCR; TCRdb keeps only in-frame clonotypes and omits some of them. The sample records over 150,000 clones, 56% being singletons. The sample comprised CD8+ T cells sorted from blood. These TCRs come from a human donor in good health.

This chain links TRBV9 with TRBJ2-2; no definite D call. Germline V gives CDR1 SGDLS, CDR2 YYNGEE. The CDR3 is made up of 11 amino acids. The V gene lost 5 bases and the J gene lost 7 bases, with 6 bases spanning the gap. The CDR3 DNA is TGTGCCAGCAGGTCCTACGGGGAGCTGTTTTTT. Its translation is CASRSYGELFF. The full variable domain, its missing parts supplied by reference TRBV9 and TRBJ2-2, is DSGVTQTPKHLITATGQRVTLRCSPRSGDLSVYWYQQSLDQGLQFLIQYYNGEERAKGNILERFSAQQFPDLHSELNLSSLELGDSALYFCASRSYGELFFGEGSRLTVL.

The V and J genes are TRBV25-1 and TRBJ2-2; D gene unclear. Germline values: CDR1 MGHDK, CDR2 SYGVNS. Trimming pared 5 bases from V and 7 bases from J, leaving 5 bases between. There are 11 residues in the CDR3. CDR3 sequence (DNA): TGTGCCAGCAGTTATCTCGGGGAGCTGTTTTTT. Translation gives CASSYLGELFF. The full variable domain, in which reference TRBV25-1 and TRBJ2-2 provide the parts outside the CDR3, is EADIYQTPRYLVIGTGKKITLECSQTMGHDKMYWYQQDPGMELHLIHYSYGVNSTEKGDLSSESTVSRIRTEHFPLTLESARPSHTSQYLCASSYLGELFFGEGSRLTVL.

The chain joins TRBV5-4 to TRBJ2-7; TRBD1 agrees at 9 bases. V was clipped by 7 bases and J by 5 bases; unmatched bases: 10. Looked up from germline, CDR1 is SGHNT and CDR2 is YYREEE (reference sequence). CDR3 length: 14 residues. The DNA of the CDR3 is TGTGCCAGCGGCCCGGGACAGGGTCGGGACGAGCAGTACTTC. Translated: CASGPGQGRDEQYF.

CDR3 sequence reads: CAWSVPASGRVEQFF. The CDR3 region has the DNA TGTGCCTGGAGTGTACCGGCTAGCGGGCGGGTAGAGCAGTTCTTC. The genes are TRBV30 and TRBJ2-1; the match to TRBD2 covers 8 bases. CDR3 length: 15 residues. V lost 0 bases, J lost 10 bases, and 11 bases stayed unmatched. Looked up from germline, CDR1 is GTSNPN and CDR2 is SVGIG (reference sequence).

CDR3 in DNA: TGTGCCAGCAGCTTGATCGCGGGGGCTAACACCGGGGAGCTGTTTTTT. Encoded protein: CASSLIAGANTGELFF. The chain joins TRBV5-6 to TRBJ2-2; D might be TRBD2 (7 bases). The V gene's germline CDR1 is SGHDT and CDR2 YYEEEE. The CDR3 loop spans 16 amino acids. The V end was cut by 1 base, the J end by 2 bases, with 12 bases between.

The chain combines TRBV6-5 with TRBJ1-1; D not resolved. There are 15 residues in the CDR3. V was trimmed by 0 bases and J by 1 base, leaving 9 bases between them. CDR1 is MNHEY, CDR2 SVGAGI, per germline. In DNA, the CDR3 is TGTGCCAGCAGTTACTCGCAAGGTGGGAACACTGAAGCTTTCTTT. This translates into CASSYSQGGNTEAFF.

This clone was counted a few times. V is TRBV13 and J is TRBJ2-5; 8 bases are a match to TRBD1. Germline V lookup: CDR1 PRHDT, CDR2 FYEKMQ (reference sequence). This CDR3 comprises 16 residues. Trimming at V came to 6 bases and at J to 3 bases, leaving 12 bases not matched to a gene. The CDR3 sequence: CASSLFQGAREETQYF. The CDR3 nucleotides are TGTGCCAGCAGTTTATTTCAGGGGGCGCGAGAAGAGACCCAGTACTTC.

The V and J genes are TRBV29-1 and TRBJ2-1, with D unresolved. The CDR3 spans 10 residues. V lost 5 bases and J 7 bases, leaving 6 bases between the germline ends. Germline assignment: CDR1 SQVTM and CDR2 ANQGSEA. The CDR3: CSVLANEQFF. The CDR3, as DNA: TGCAGCGTTCTTGCTAATGAGCAGTTCTTC.

V gene TRBV30 combines with J gene TRBJ1-2; TRBD1 matches at 7 bases. Germline V lookup: CDR1 GTSNPN, CDR2 SVGIG (reference sequence). The CDR3 loop spans 12 amino acids. Unmatched junction bases numbered 5, after V lost 4 bases and J lost 6 bases. CDR3 nucleotides: TGTGCCTGGACGGCAGGGGGTAATGGCTACACCTTC. This sequence encodes CAWTAGGNGYTF.

The chain has TRBV29-1 and TRBJ2-7; TRBD1 matches 7 bases. CDR3 size: 13 residues. V trimming: 2 bases; J trimming: 2 bases; junction bases outside the gene matches: 3. Germline loops: CDR1 SQVTM, CDR2 ANQGSEA. Here the CDR3 DNA reads TGCAGCGTTGAAAGGGGGCAGCCCTACGAGCAGTACTTC. Translating it yields CSVERGQPYEQYF.

The chain carries TRBV30 and TRBJ1-5; unclear D gene. The V gene's germline CDR1 is GTSNPN and CDR2 SVGIG (reference sequence). V was cut by 0 bases and J by 0 bases, with 6 bases left in between. The CDR3 is 14 residues long. CDR3 bases: TGTGCCTGGAGTGTGACTGTTAGCAATCAGCCCCAGCATTTT. This gives the protein CAWSVTVSNQPQHF.

This chain links TRBV6-5 with TRBJ2-7; D perhaps matches TRBD2 (6 bases). This CDR3 is built from 15 residues. Trimming took off 0 bases at V and 3 bases at J, with 12 bases between the two ends. The germline CDR1 and CDR2 sequences are MNHEY and SVGAGI. In nucleotides, the CDR3 is TGTGCCAGCAGTTACTCGGGCCCGACTAGCTACGAGCAGTACTTC. It codes for CASSYSGPTSYEQYF.

V gene TRBV11-2 combines with J gene TRBJ2-1; D is possibly TRBD2 (6 bases). CDR1 and CDR2 from the germline V gene are SGHAT and FQNNGV. The CDR3 runs 15 residues. The V end lost 1 base, the J end lost 2 bases, and 9 bases lay between the germline ends. The CDR3 DNA is TGTGCCAGCAGCTTAGCACCTAGCGCCTACAATGAGCAGTTCTTC. This sequence encodes CASSLAPSAYNEQFF.

The V call is TRBV7-9, the J call TRBJ2-5; 8 positions match TRBD1. CDR3 size: 15 residues. CDR1 and CDR2 (germline): SEHNR, FQNEAQ (reference sequence). Trimming cost V 0 bases and J 3 bases; bases outside gene matches: 3. The CDR3 nucleotides read TGTGCCAGCAGCTTAGCGGGACAGGTAGAAGAGACCCAGTACTTC. Its protein product is CASSLAGQVEETQYF. The whole variable domain, filled in from reference TRBV7-9 and TRBJ2-5, reads DTGVSQNPRHKITKRGQNVTFRCDPISEHNRLYWYRQTLGQGPEFLTYFQNEAQLEKSRLLSDRFSAERPKGSFSTLEIQRTEQGDSAMYLCASSLAGQVEETQYFGPGTRLLVL.

This sequence joins TRBV19 and TRBJ1-2, with D hard to call. Germline V gene sequence: CDR1 LNHDA, CDR2 SQIVND (reference sequence). V lost 11 bases, J lost 7 bases, and 14 bases lay in between. The CDR3 loop spans 11 amino acids. CDR3 loop: CAGREVRGYTF. As DNA, the CDR3 is TGTGCCGGACGGGAAGTACGTGGCTACACCTTC.

This clone has just a few counts. This chain connects TRBV7-9 to TRBJ2-4; D is possibly TRBD1 (7 bases). Germline assignment: CDR1 SEHNR and CDR2 FQNEAQ (reference sequence). The CDR3 is 15 residues long. V was pared by 5 bases and J by 1 base, with 12 bases between. CDR3 sequence: CASSGGGSAKNIQYF. For the CDR3, the DNA is TGTGCCAGCAGCGGAGGGGGCTCGGCCAAAAACATTCAGTACTTC.

The chain is built from TRBV20-1 and TRBJ1-6; D gene ambiguous. The CDR3 is 11 amino acids. Germline CDR1 reads DFQATT; CDR2 reads SNEGSKA (reference sequence). V lost 6 bases and J 13 bases, leaving 13 bases between the germline ends. The CDR3 protein is CSASNLDPLHF. The CDR3 DNA is TGCAGTGCCAGCAACCTCGATCCCCTCCACTTT.

The chain employs TRBV5-1 and TRBJ2-3; the match to TRBD2 covers 7 bases. The V and J ends lost 4 bases and 4 bases, in that order; junction bases with no gene match: 6. In germline, CDR1 is SGHRS, CDR2 YFSETQ. The CDR3 has 14 amino acids. This chain's CDR3 is CASSGDYKSDTQYF. In nucleotides, the CDR3 is TGCGCCAGCAGCGGGGACTACAAGTCAGATACGCAGTATTTT.

V usage is TRBV5-1 and J usage is TRBJ1-1; D gene unclear. The CDR3 spans 13 residues. Trimming took 1 base from V and 1 from J, leaving 5 bases between them. Looked up from germline, CDR1 is SGHRS and CDR2 is YFSETQ. This CDR3 reads CASSLNRNTEAFF. The CDR3 DNA follows: TGCGCCAGCAGCTTGAACAGGAACACTGAAGCTTTCTTT.

The rearrangement uses TRBV6-6 and TRBJ1-2; D is ambiguous. Trimming pared 0 bases from V and 7 bases from J, leaving 9 bases between. Germline CDR1 reads MNHNY; CDR2 reads SVGAGI (reference sequence). The CDR3 has 13 amino acids. The CDR3 region has the DNA TGTGCCAGCAGTTACTCGGCAGCTGCTGGCTACACCTTC. Residues: CASSYSAAAGYTF.